These 30 T cell receptor beta chains share one sample of origin, sequenced in a study of vaccination and CD4 T cells after COVID-19. What these receptors recognize is not known. CD4+ T cells that had been cultured provided DNA sequenced with the Oncomine TCR Beta short-read assay. MiXCR, applied by TCRdb to the PCR reads, yields one record per CDR3 protein. Of 20,000 to 30,000 distinct CDR3 sequences in the sample, about 40% were seen once. Treatment defined: approximately 9-day PBMC culture with coronavirus spike peptide pools or control peptides (ViraFEST assay). Input material: CD4+ T cells from blood, cultured in vitro. These receptors were collected from a human donor who had recovered from COVID-19.

The rearrangement uses TRBV20-1 and TRBJ1-1; a weak D match, TRBD1 (6 bases). V was trimmed by 1 base and J by 1 base, leaving 10 bases between them. Germline V lookup: CDR1 DFQATT, CDR2 SNEGSKA (reference sequence). This CDR3 contains 14 residues. As DNA, the CDR3 is TGCAGTGCTAGAGTGGGGGGGCCGAACACTGAAGCTTTCTTT. It translates to CSARVGGPNTEAFF.

V usage is TRBV6-5 and J usage is TRBJ1-2; D is unresolved. CDR1 and CDR2 (germline): MNHEY, SVGAGI. This CDR3 spans 11 amino acids. V lost 4 bases, J lost 4 bases, and 4 bases lay in between. The CDR3 bases are TGTGCCAGCAGTTCTGGCTATGGCTACACCTTC. It translates to CASSSGYGYTF.

This clonotype was detected only a few times. This chain uses TRBV29-1 with TRBJ1-5; D ambiguous. Germline V gives CDR1 SQVTM, CDR2 ANQGSEA. The CDR3 is made up of 13 amino acids. Trimming took 6 bases from V and 1 from J, leaving 10 bases between them. The CDR3 sequence: CSVQDGSNQPQHF. DNA of the CDR3: TGCAGCGTCCAGGATGGGAGCAATCAGCCCCAGCATTTT.

This clonotype appeared a few times. This chain joins TRBV6-2 or TRBV6-3 and TRBJ1-5; D perhaps matches TRBD1 (5 bases). Germline V lookup: CDR1 MNHEY, CDR2 SVGEGT. The CDR3 runs to 15 residues. V dropped 4 bases and J dropped 0 bases, with 10 bases sitting between them. CDR3 in DNA: TGTGCCAGCAGTTCAGACAGTTATAGCAATCAGCCCCAGCATTTT. Encoded protein: CASSSDSYSNQPQHF.

The chain uses TRBV7-6 and TRBJ1-5; D ambiguous. Germline V gene data show CDR1 as SGHVS and CDR2 as FNYEAQ. V lost 1 base and J 1 base, leaving 2 bases between the germline ends. The CDR3 has 13 amino acids. The CDR3 DNA reads TGTGCCAGCAGCTTAGACAGCAATCAGCCCCAGCATTTT. It translates to CASSLDSNQPQHF.

The CDR3 coding sequence is TGTGCCAGCAGAGCCGGGACAGGGGACTATGGCTACACCTTC. Encoded protein: CASRAGTGDYGYTF. V is TRBV6-2 or TRBV6-3 and J is TRBJ1-2, with 10 bases lining up with TRBD1. The CDR3 covers 14 residues. The germline CDR1 and CDR2 sequences are MNHEY and SVGEGT. Trimming at V came to 6 bases and at J to 3 bases, leaving 4 bases not matched to a gene.

The CDR3 reads CASRLVGTGGNQPQHF. In DNA, the CDR3 is TGTGCCAGCAGGCTAGTCGGGACAGGGGGCAATCAGCCCCAGCATTTT. V is TRBV28 and J is TRBJ1-5; TRBD1 matches 10 bases. The CDR3 runs to 16 residues. The junction had 7 bases not matched to a gene; V was cut back by 6 bases and J by 2 bases. Germline CDR1 is MDHEN and CDR2 is SYDVKM.

V usage is TRBV7-2 and J usage is TRBJ1-5; D call uncertain. The CDR3 has 13 amino acids. V gave up 0 bases and J gave up 4 bases, with 4 bases separating them. CDR1 is SGHTA and CDR2 is FQGNSA in the germline V gene. CDR3 bases: TGTGCCAGCAGCTTAGCGGAGAATCAGCCCCAGCATTTT. This codes for CASSLAENQPQHF. Combining the CDR3 with reference TRBV7-2 and TRBJ1-5 gives the whole variable domain GAGVSQSPSNKVTEKGKDVELRCDPISGHTALYWYRQSLGQGLEFLIYFQGNSAPDKSGLPSDRFSAERTGGSVSTLTIQRTQQEDSAVYLCASSLAENQPQHFGDGTRLSIL.

This clonotype was counted only a few times. V gene TRBV28 combines with J gene TRBJ1-6; D call uncertain. The length of the CDR3 is 13 residues. CDR1 and CDR2 from the germline V gene are MDHEN and SYDVKM. V dropped 6 bases and J dropped 1 base, with 4 bases sitting between them. The CDR3 loop is CASRDSYNSPLHF. The CDR3 DNA reads TGTGCCAGCAGGGATTCCTATAATTCACCCCTCCACTTT.

This clonotype was recorded a few times. The chain links TRBV24-1 to TRBJ1-5; 7 nucleotides align to TRBD1. There are 15 residues in the CDR3. With V trimmed by 4 bases and J by 5 bases, 7 bases remained unmatched. Looked up from germline, CDR1 is KGHDR and CDR2 is SFDVKD. The CDR3 DNA reads as TGTGCCACCAGTGACGGAAACAGGGGAGATCAGCCCCAGCATTTT. Translating gives CATSDGNRGDQPQHF.

The chain combines TRBV20-1 with TRBJ2-3, with 8 bases identical to TRBD1. The CDR3 contains 14 residues. Germline trimming cut 3 bases from V and 0 bases from J; bases unmatched to any gene: 2. CDR1 DFQATT and CDR2 SNEGSKA come from the germline V gene (reference sequence). DNA for the CDR3: TGCAGTGCTAGCCGGGACAGGAGCACAGATACGCAGTATTTT. Protein: CSASRDRSTDTQYF.

The gene calls are TRBV7-3 and TRBJ1-2, with 8 bases aligning to TRBD1. The CDR3 runs 15 residues. Germline lookup yields CDR1 SGHTA and CDR2 FQGTGA. V gave up 2 bases and J gave up 6 bases; unmatched junction bases: 8. Written as DNA, the CDR3 is TGTGCCAGCAGCTTAGGACAGGGAGTGTCTCATGGCTACACCTTC. This gives the protein CASSLGQGVSHGYTF.

The J gene is TRBJ2-7, the V gene TRBV21-1; the tabulated D call, TRBD1, remains unverified against the DNA. TRBV21-1 is tagged as a pseudogene. The length of the CDR3 is 13 residues. The CDR3 is CATTETGKNEQYF. CDR3 sequence (DNA): TGTGCCACCACGGAGACAGGAAAAAACGAGCAGTACTTC.

The gene calls are TRBV5-1 and TRBJ2-1; 8 nucleotides line up with TRBD1. The length of the CDR3 is 15 residues. The V segment lost 0 bases and the J segment 6 bases; nucleotides outside the gene matches: 5. Per germline, CDR1 SGHRS and CDR2 YFSETQ. This CDR3 reads CASSLEGTGGNEQFF. CDR3 DNA sequence: TGCGCCAGCAGCTTGGAAGGAACAGGGGGCAATGAGCAGTTCTTC.

The chain employs TRBV2 and TRBJ1-2, with D hard to call. Germline-derived CDR1 and CDR2 are SNHLY and FYNNEI. V was cut by 3 bases and J by 6 bases, with 11 bases left in between. The CDR3 runs to 13 residues. DNA for the CDR3: TGTGCCAGCAGTGATGCGGGGTTGGATGGCTACACCTTC. Translating it yields CASSDAGLDGYTF.

The V gene is TRBV20-1, the J gene TRBJ1-6; 7 nucleotides match TRBD1. Germline loops: CDR1 DFQATT, CDR2 SNEGSKA (reference sequence). This CDR3 comprises 15 residues. J was trimmed by 8 bases and V by 1 base; bases with no gene match: 8. CDR3: CSARGGGQFDSPLHF. The CDR3 bases are TGCAGTGCTAGAGGAGGGGGACAGTTTGATTCACCCCTCCACTTT.

By its share, this clonotype is medium-sized. This chain links TRBV21-1 with TRBJ2-5; the table's D gene call, TRBD1, was not cross checked with the DNA. TRBV21-1 has pseudogene status. The CDR3 covers 14 residues. CDR3 DNA: TGTGCCAGACTAGGGGAACATTTCTCCGAGACCCAGTACTTC. This translates into CARLGEHFSETQYF.

This clonotype showed up just a few times. The chain recombines TRBV20-1 with TRBJ2-5, with D possibly TRBD2 on 5 matching bases. CDR3 length: 14 amino acids. V lost 4 bases to trimming and J lost 0 bases, with 12 bases between them. The germline V gene has CDR1 DFQATT and CDR2 SNEGSKA (reference sequence). DNA for the CDR3: TGCAGTGCTAAGGGCGGAGGACACCAAGAGACCCAGTACTTC. This sequence encodes CSAKGGGHQETQYF.

The chain recombines TRBV6-1 with TRBJ1-2, with D maybe TRBD1 (5 bases). V was cut by 4 bases and J by 0 bases, with 12 bases left in between. Germline loops: CDR1 MNHNS, CDR2 SASEGT. The CDR3 is made up of 15 amino acids. The CDR3 nucleotides are TGTGCCAGCAGTGGTGGGGGGGGGACTAACTATGGCTACACCTTC. Translated, it gives CASSGGGGTNYGYTF.

The table lists this clonotype with a few counts. The rearrangement joins TRBV6-1 to TRBJ2-7; D unclear. V lost 4 bases and J 2 bases, leaving 9 bases between the germline ends. This CDR3 contains 13 residues. Germline CDR1 and CDR2: MNHNS and SASEGT. Here the CDR3 reads CASSVTVTYEQYF. Here the CDR3 DNA reads TGTGCCAGCAGTGTTACGGTTACCTACGAGCAGTACTTC.

The chain employs TRBV5-4 and TRBJ2-5, with TRBD2 matching 10 bases. With 0 bases clipped from V and 4 bases from J, the junction kept 12 bases outside the gene matches. The germline gives CDR1 SGHNT, CDR2 YYREEE (reference sequence). The CDR3 totals 18 residues. The CDR3 sequence: CASSLEGAAGGPRETQYF. DNA for the CDR3: TGTGCCAGCAGCTTGGAAGGGGCAGCGGGGGGGCCTCGAGAGACCCAGTACTTC.

In its sample, this clonotype was seen a few times. The chain combines TRBV6-2 or TRBV6-3 with TRBJ1-6; D gene ambiguous. Germline V lookup: CDR1 MNHEY, CDR2 SVGEGT. This CDR3 spans 15 amino acids. V lost 7 bases and J 5 bases, leaving 15 bases between the germline ends. This chain's CDR3 is CASTPEGQNNSPLHF. CDR3 DNA sequence: TGTGCCAGCACCCCCGAGGGCCAGAATAATTCACCCCTCCACTTT.

The V gene is TRBV20-1, the J gene TRBJ2-1; D may correspond to TRBD1 or TRBD2 (5 bases each). The J call may be in error: the DNA end matches TRBJ2-7 better. Germline V gene data show CDR1 as DFQATT and CDR2 as SNEGSKA (reference sequence). The CDR3 spans 14 residues. The CDR3 sequence: CSARDSGRNYEQYF. CDR3 in DNA: TGCAGTGCTAGAGATTCGGGACGAAACTACGAGCAGTACTTC.

V gene TRBV7-9 combines with J gene TRBJ2-5; no clear D gene. V was cut by 0 bases and J by 0 bases, with 5 bases left in between. This CDR3 region has 14 residues. Germline V gene data show CDR1 as SEHNR and CDR2 as FQNEAQ (reference sequence). DNA of the CDR3: TGTGCCAGCAGCTTAGCCACGGACCAAGAGACCCAGTACTTC. Translation gives CASSLATDQETQYF.

The chain has TRBV11-3 and TRBJ2-1; D not resolved. This CDR3 contains 15 residues. Germline V lookup: CDR1 SGHNT, CDR2 YENEEA. Trimming shortened V by 5 bases and J by 0 bases, and 11 bases separated the two germline ends. CDR3 residues: CASSPGRGSYNEQFF. Written as DNA, the CDR3 is TGTGCCAGCAGCCCCGGAAGAGGCTCCTACAATGAGCAGTTCTTC.

The V and J genes are TRBV20-1 and TRBJ1-5; D might be TRBD1 (5 bases). V was pared by 5 bases and J by 3 bases, with 14 bases between. The CDR3 is 14 residues long. Germline V gene lookup returns CDR1 DFQATT and CDR2 SNEGSKA (reference sequence). The CDR3 spells CSALRGGNNQPQHF. DNA for the CDR3: TGCAGTGCTCTCCGGGGGGGGAACAATCAGCCCCAGCATTTT.

This clonotype was picked up a small number of times. The gene calls are TRBV19 and TRBJ1-5; perhaps TRBD1 as D (6 bases). The germline gives CDR1 LNHDA, CDR2 SQIVND (reference sequence). The V and J ends lost 5 bases and 2 bases respectively, with 16 bases between them. The CDR3 extends over 16 amino acids. The DNA for the CDR3 is TGTGCCAGTAGTGGCGGACACAGGGCCGGCAATCAGCCCCAGCATTTT. It encodes CASSGGHRAGNQPQHF.

A few counts support this clonotype. V gene TRBV11-3 combines with J gene TRBJ2-1; 8 nucleotides align to TRBD2. J was trimmed by 7 bases and V by 4 bases; bases with no gene match: 9. The CDR3 runs to 15 residues. Germline V gene data show CDR1 as SGHNT and CDR2 as YENEEA. CDR3 residues: CASSSTGGGPNEQFF. The DNA for the CDR3 is TGTGCCAGCAGCTCCACCGGGGGGGGGCCAAATGAGCAGTTCTTC.

This clonotype occurred a few times. This rearrangement joins TRBV2 to TRBJ2-1; 8 nucleotides agree with TRBD2. The CDR3 has 15 residues. The ends lost 1 base at V and 3 bases at J; junction bases unmatched: 2. Germline CDR1 SNHLY, CDR2 FYNNEI. CDR3 region: CASSEEAGVYNEQFF. The CDR3 nucleotides are TGTGCCAGCAGTGAAGAAGCGGGGGTCTACAATGAGCAGTTCTTC.

This clonotype is termed medium-sized (0.01 to 0.1%). The chain uses TRBV11-3 and TRBJ1-5; weak D call: TRBD1 (6 bases). Germline CDR1 SGHNT, CDR2 YENEEA. The CDR3 extends over 19 amino acids. Trimming took off 0 bases at V and 0 bases at J, with 18 bases between the two ends. The CDR3 nucleotides read TGTGCCAGCAGCTTAGATGTCCCAGACAGGATAGATAGCAATCAGCCCCAGCATTTT. Translated: CASSLDVPDRIDSNQPQHF.